This entry describes one TCR beta chain. This clone came up once. Its antigen is currently not known. No base-level quality is on record; no much larger clone is a single base apart. This entry belongs to a study of T cell changes during pregnancy in multiple sclerosis (dated by TCRdb to between 2019 and 2020). The study in broad terms: The study looked at changes in the T cell repertoire across pregnancy in women with multiple sclerosis.

Library prep was done by the immunoSEQ multiplex PCR assay. This is the immuneACCESS table as TCRdb keeps it, with only in-frame sequences that have V and J called. A part of the clones is gone; compared with another copy, unresolved V genes explain less than half, and the rest is unexplained. Across this sample there are about 44,000 clones, with roughly 95% seen only once. The ten largest clonotypes hold about 0.89% of the sample. V drops 2 bases and J drops 7 bases, leaving 11 bases in between. CDR1 and CDR2 are drawn from the germline V gene (reference sequence): LNHDA, SQIVND. The CDR3 goes from the cysteine to the phenylalanine over 13 residues. Here the CDR3 DNA is all that survives: 39 bases in frame from base 1.

The chain couples TRBV19 to TRBJ1-2, and possibly TRBD1, on 5 matching bases. Sequenced here: peripheral blood, sampled in the second trimester of pregnancy. This TCR was recovered from a female donor with multiple sclerosis, enrolled in a pregnancy study. The nucleotide sequence is TGTGCCAGTAGTATAAGTAAGCAGGGTGGCTACACCTTC. Translated, it gives CASSISKQGGYTF.